These 19 T cell receptor beta chains originate from one sample sequenced in a study of T-cell reconstitution after alpha-beta-depleted transplantation in children. Library preparation (for TCRbeta) was performed with unique molecular identifiers. One entry per CDR3 protein results from TCRdb running MiXCR on the PCR reads. The table shows around 250,000 distinct CDR3 sequences, with 25% occurring only once. The material sequenced was PBMCs, taken before TCRalphabeta/CD19-depleted stem cell transplant. The receptors originated from a girl aged 2 to 9 with Fanconi anemia, due to receive a stem cell transplant.

The chain has TRBV29-1 and TRBJ2-3; the match to TRBD2 covers 8 bases. The CDR3 runs to 14 residues. Germline CDR1 reads SQVTM; CDR2 reads ANQGSEA. V trimming: 5 bases; J trimming: 2 bases; junction bases outside the gene matches: 6. The CDR3 coding sequence is TGCAGCGTTCTTATAGCGGGGCCCACAGATACGCAGTATTTT. Translated: CSVLIAGPTDTQYF.

This clonotype has just a few counts. This chain uses TRBV29-1 with TRBJ2-7; D is possibly TRBD1 or TRBD2 (5 bases each). CDR1 and CDR2 (germline): SQVTM, ANQGSEA. V lost 5 bases and J 7 bases, leaving 24 bases between the germline ends. CDR3 length equals 15 residues. The CDR3 region is CSVRGTGDPSGEQYF. For the CDR3, the DNA is TGCAGCGTTCGGGGCACAGGAGATCCCTCGGGGGAGCAGTACTTC.

This clonotype was seen ten or more times. The CDR3 DNA reads as TGTGCCAGCAGCCCGGGGGTGGGAGCGGGATACGAGCAGTACTTC. Translation gives CASSPGVGAGYEQYF. V gene TRBV4-2 combines with J gene TRBJ2-7; TRBD2 matches at 7 bases. The junction had 10 bases not matched to a gene; V was cut back by 4 bases and J by 4 bases. The CDR3 consists of 15 residues. Germline CDR1 reads LGHNA; CDR2 reads YNFKEQ.

The V gene is TRBV12-3 or TRBV12-4, the J gene TRBJ1-2, with D perhaps TRBD1 (5 bases). V lost 5 bases, J lost 7 bases, and 17 bases lay in between. This CDR3 region has 14 residues. CDR3 sequence reads: CASSPLLGGGGYTF. DNA of the CDR3: TGTGCCAGCAGTCCTCTCTTGGGCGGGGGTGGCTACACCTTC.

This clonotype was seen more than once but under ten times. The chain has TRBV12-5 and TRBJ2-7, with TRBD1 as a possible D gene (5 bases). The CDR3 is 11 residues long. Germline V gives CDR1 LGHNT, CDR2 FRNRAP. V was cut by 11 bases and J by 3 bases, with 11 bases left in between. DNA for the CDR3: TGTGCTTATGACAGCGACTACGAGCAGTACTTC. This gives the protein CAYDSDYEQYF.

The chain has TRBV5-5 and TRBJ2-5, with 9 bases identical to TRBD2. This CDR3 comprises 15 residues. Trimming took 4 bases from V and 0 from J; bases not matched to a gene: 4. CDR1 and CDR2 (germline): SGHKS, YYEKEE (reference sequence). Here the CDR3 DNA reads TGTGCCAGCAGCGAGCGGGGGGAGTACCAAGAGACCCAGTACTTC. Protein product: CASSERGEYQETQYF.

This clonotype was detected many times. CDR3 nucleotides: TGCAGCGTAGTAACAGGGGGCACCGGGGAGCTGTTTTTT. This encodes CSVVTGGTGELFF. J is TRBJ2-2 and V is TRBV29-1; 8 bases match TRBD1. Trimming cost V 6 bases and J 4 bases; bases outside gene matches: 4. Germline CDR1 is SQVTM and CDR2 is ANQGSEA. The CDR3 covers 13 residues.

The sample holds many counts of this clonotype. The gene calls are TRBV20-1 and TRBJ2-7; TRBD2 agrees at 11 bases. Per the germline V gene, CDR1 is DFQATT and CDR2 is SNEGSKA (reference sequence). The V gene end was trimmed by 2 bases and the J gene end by 6 bases; junction bases not matched to a gene: 12. The CDR3 contains 16 residues. CDR3 nucleotide sequence: TGCAGTGCTAGAAGGCCACTAGCGGGAGACGCAAGCGAGCAGTACTTC. This sequence encodes CSARRPLAGDASEQYF.

This sequence joins TRBV9 and TRBJ2-5; tentatively, D is TRBD1 (6 bases). The V end lost 4 bases, the J end lost 5 bases, and 18 bases lay between the germline ends. The CDR3 is made up of 15 amino acids. Germline V gene data show CDR1 as SGDLS and CDR2 as YYNGEE. CDR3: CASSPREGQTETQYF. CDR3 nucleotides: TGTGCCAGCAGCCCTCGAGAAGGACAGACTGAGACCCAGTACTTC.

The CDR3 reads CASSFQRQAGVQKETQYF. The CDR3 region has the DNA TGTGCCAGCAGCTTCCAGCGACAGGCCGGAGTTCAGAAAGAGACCCAGTACTTC. The chain links TRBV11-2 to TRBJ2-5; D may be TRBD1 (6 bases). Between the trimmed V and J ends, which lost 3 bases and 3 bases, there was a span of 23 bases. The length of the CDR3 is 18 residues. Looked up from germline, CDR1 is SGHAT and CDR2 is FQNNGV.

The V and J genes are TRBV10-1 and TRBJ2-2; no clear D. V was cut by 2 bases and J by 9 bases, with 13 bases left in between. The CDR3 length is 14 residues. CDR1 is WNHNN and CDR2 is SYGVQD in the germline V gene (reference sequence). The CDR3 sequence is CASSEGFPARELFF. For the CDR3, the DNA is TGCGCCAGCAGTGAGGGTTTCCCCGCCAGGGAGCTGTTTTTT.

This clonotype has just a few counts. The rearrangement joins TRBV20-1 to TRBJ2-1; D not resolved. The germline V gene encodes CDR1 DFQATT and CDR2 SNEGSKA (reference sequence). This CDR3 has 13 residues. V was clipped by 6 bases and J by 2 bases, with 11 bases between them. The CDR3 coding sequence is TGCAGTGCCGAAGCAGGTACCTACAATGAGCAGTTCTTC. This gives the protein CSAEAGTYNEQFF.

This clonotype was observed at least ten times. The rearrangement uses TRBV5-1 and TRBJ2-4, with TRBD2 matching 7 bases. V gave up 0 bases and J gave up 5 bases; unmatched junction bases: 5. The CDR3 contains 15 residues. The germline gives CDR1 SGHRS, CDR2 YFSETQ. CDR3 in amino acids: CASSLGGSAQNIQYF. The CDR3 DNA sequence: TGCGCCAGCAGCTTGGGCGGGAGTGCCCAAAACATTCAGTACTTC.

The rearrangement uses TRBV28 and TRBJ2-5; D might be TRBD1 (5 bases). V was cut by 5 bases and J by 2 bases, with 12 bases left in between. Per the germline V gene, CDR1 is MDHEN and CDR2 is SYDVKM. CDR3 length: 14 residues. The CDR3, as DNA: TGTGCCAGCAGTGGAAGGACACTACAAGAGACCCAGTACTTC. Translating it yields CASSGRTLQETQYF. The variable domain in full, with the rest retrieved from reference TRBV28 and TRBJ2-5, is DVKVTQSSRYLVKRTGEKVFLECVQDMDHENMFWYRQDPGLGLRLIYFSYDVKMKEKGDIPEGYSVSREKKERFSLILESASTNQTSMYLCASSGRTLQETQYFGPGTRLLVL.

This clonotype was picked up many times. The CDR3 sequence is CASSGPGQGSNSPLHF. CDR3 in DNA: TGTGCCAGCAGTGGCCCGGGACAAGGGTCTAATTCACCCCTCCACTTT. This chain joins TRBV12-3 or TRBV12-4 and TRBJ1-6; D is possibly TRBD1 (6 bases). The V end lost 5 bases, the J end lost 6 bases, and 17 bases lay between the germline ends. The CDR3 is 16 residues long.

The CDR3 DNA reads TGCGCCAGCAGCTTGGAGGCTAGCGGCACAGATACGCAGTATTTT. This gives the protein CASSLEASGTDTQYF. The V call is TRBV5-1, the J call TRBJ2-3; D might be TRBD2 (6 bases). There are 15 residues in the CDR3. V was pared by 0 bases and J by 1 base, with 9 bases between. The germline V gene has CDR1 SGHRS and CDR2 YFSETQ.

The sample holds many counts of this clonotype. J is TRBJ1-4 and V is TRBV7-2; 8 bases map to TRBD1. CDR3 length: 13 amino acids. Per germline, CDR1 SGHTA and CDR2 FQGNSA. V was pared by 5 bases and J by 10 bases, with 6 bases of the junction left unmatched. The DNA for the CDR3 is TGTGCCAGCAGCACGGACAGGGTGGGAAAACTGTTTTTT. Translating gives CASSTDRVGKLFF.

V and J are TRBV4-2 and TRBJ2-3; 10 bases agree with TRBD2. V trimming: 1 base; J trimming: 0 bases; junction bases outside the gene matches: 16. The CDR3 spans 21 residues. In germline, CDR1 is LGHNA, CDR2 YNFKEQ. The CDR3 DNA sequence: TGTGCCAGCAGCCAAGGGAGACTAGCGGGTTTTAAATTGGCTAGCACAGATACGCAGTATTTT. It yields the protein CASSQGRLAGFKLASTDTQYF.

This clonotype was observed a few times. The rearrangement uses TRBV20-1 and TRBJ2-7; D tentatively reads TRBD1 or TRBD2 (7 bases each). CDR1 is DFQATT and CDR2 is SNEGSKA in the germline V gene (reference sequence). V lost 1 base to trimming and J lost 1 base, with 17 bases between them. This CDR3 is built from 16 residues. CDR3 sequence: CSARGDRGGSSYEQYF. In DNA, the CDR3 is TGCAGTGCTAGAGGGGACAGAGGCGGGAGTTCCTACGAGCAGTACTTC.